The entry that follows covers one T cell receptor beta chain sequence. Sequencing was performed with immunoSEQ multiplex PCR; in TCRdb, only in-frame clones are kept and a portion is missing. Of 350,000 to 400,000 clones listed, over 75% were seen once; the top ten hold around 1.9%. This entry belongs to a study of blood T cell repertoires in COVID-19. Study-wide context: T cells, B-cell-depleted T cells, or PBMCs provided the cDNA or gDNA that served as material.

Germline-derived CDR1 and CDR2 are SEHNR and FQNEAQ (reference sequence). Trimming removed 4 bases at V and 0 bases at J, with 10 bases between. The length of the CDR3 is 14 residues. Input material: PBMCs or T cells enriched from blood (not recorded which). V gene TRBV7-9 combines with J gene TRBJ2-7, with D possibly TRBD1 on 6 matching bases. The TCR sequence derives from a man aged 35 to 55 in a cohort exposed to, infected with or recovered from COVID-19 (not recorded which). The CDR3 here is CASSSDSNSYEQYF. In nucleotides, the CDR3 is TGTGCCAGCAGCTCGGACAGTAACTCCTACGAGCAGTACTTC.